The 15 T cell receptor beta chains given below trace back to one sample, sequenced in a study of shared clonotypes between healthy human individuals. Terminally differentiated effector memory CD45RA+ cells were left out of the naive CD8 fraction, which was CD45RO-negative and positively selected for CCR7. The method was immunoSEQ multiplex PCR; TCRdb's version includes in-frame clones alone and lacks a portion of them. The data show about 2 million clones, about 95% seen once. Sequenced: naive CD8+ T cells sorted from blood. These receptor sequences come from a man aged 18 to 29 in good health.

The V gene is TRBV5-4, the J gene TRBJ1-2; perhaps TRBD1 as D (6 bases). This CDR3 has 13 residues. CDR1 and CDR2 from the germline V gene are SGHNT and YYREEE (reference sequence). Trimming stripped 7 bases from V and 3 bases from J, with 13 bases between. CDR3 nucleotide sequence: TGTGCCAGCCTTAGGGACAAACACTATGGCTACACCTTC. Its translation: CASLRDKHYGYTF.

This clone was picked up one time. The chain carries TRBV5-1 and TRBJ1-4, with unresolved D. Trimming pared 7 bases from V and 3 bases from J, leaving 10 bases between. This CDR3 spans 13 amino acids. CDR1 is SGHRS and CDR2 is YFSETQ in the germline V gene. This CDR3 reads CASGSESNEKLFF. The CDR3, as DNA: TGCGCCAGCGGCTCGGAATCTAATGAAAAACTGTTTTTT.

This chain uses TRBV5-1 with TRBJ2-1, with D perhaps TRBD2 (6 bases). Germline CDR1 and CDR2: SGHRS and YFSETQ. This CDR3 has 13 residues. Trimming removed 2 bases from V and 5 bases from J, with 8 bases in between. The CDR3 sequence: CASSFLAHNEQFF. CDR3 nucleotide sequence: TGCGCCAGCAGCTTTCTAGCGCACAATGAGCAGTTCTTC.

In regard to this clone: The sample holds other DNA sequences that translate to the same CDR3. The rearrangement links TRBV7-9 to TRBJ1-1; D perhaps matches TRBD1 (5 bases). Trimming stripped 5 bases from V and 1 base from J, with 11 bases between. CDR1 and CDR2 from the germline V gene are SEHNR and FQNEAQ (reference sequence). CDR3 length: 14 amino acids. CDR3 residues: CASSERGPNTEAFF. CDR3 DNA: TGTGCCAGCAGCGAACGGGGACCGAACACTGAAGCTTTCTTT.

This chain joins TRBV30 and TRBJ2-7; D gene uncertain. CDR1 is GTSNPN and CDR2 is SVGIG in the germline V gene (reference sequence). V lost 4 bases and J 5 bases, leaving 9 bases between the germline ends. This CDR3 comprises 11 residues. CDR3 in amino acids: CAWNEGDEQYF. The CDR3 DNA is TGTGCCTGGAATGAAGGTGACGAGCAGTACTTC.

V and J are TRBV18 and TRBJ1-6, with TRBD1 as a possible D gene (6 bases). V gave up 3 bases and J gave up 5 bases, with 14 bases separating them. Germline CDR1 is KGHSH and CDR2 is LQKENI. CDR3 length: 16 amino acids. DNA for the CDR3: TGTGCCAGCTCACCGCGACGGGGGCGCGATAATTCACCCCTCCACTTT. Its translation: CASSPRRGRDNSPLHF.

The chain combines TRBV5-6 with TRBJ2-1, with TRBD2 matching over 9 bases. Germline-derived CDR1 and CDR2 are SGHDT and YYEEEE. This CDR3 is 13 amino acids long. Trimming removed 0 bases from V and 9 bases from J; junction bases left unmatched: 1. The CDR3 loop is CASSLGTSVEQFF. The CDR3 DNA reads as TGTGCCAGCAGCTTGGGGACTAGCGTTGAGCAGTTCTTC.

The CDR3 reads CASSPLVGQETQYF. The CDR3 DNA reads as TGCGCCAGCAGCCCCCTAGTAGGCCAAGAGACCCAGTACTTC. J is TRBJ2-5 and V is TRBV4-3; no definite D call. The V gene's germline CDR1 is LGHNA and CDR2 YSLEER. V dropped 4 bases and J dropped 1 base, with 10 bases sitting between them. The CDR3 runs 14 residues.

The chain combines TRBV11-2 with TRBJ2-7; a weak D match, TRBD1 (6 bases). The germline V and J ends were trimmed by 2 bases and 3 bases, with 14 bases remaining between them. The CDR3 is 15 amino acids. Looked up from germline, CDR1 is SGHAT and CDR2 is FQNNGV. CDR3 nucleotides: TGTGCCAGCAGCTTACAGGCAGGGGATTTCTACGAGCAGTACTTC. Translation gives CASSLQAGDFYEQYF. Drawing the rest from reference TRBV11-2 and TRBJ2-7, the complete variable domain is EAGVAQSPRYKIIEKRQSVAFWCNPISGHATLYWYQQILGQGPKLLIQFQNNGVVDDSQLPKDRFSAERLKGVDSTLKIQPAKLEDSAVYLCASSLQAGDFYEQYFGPGTRLTVT.

The chain combines TRBV28 with TRBJ2-2; TRBD1 matches at 7 bases. Trimming took 7 bases from V and 3 from J; bases not matched to a gene: 11. Per the germline V gene, CDR1 is MDHEN and CDR2 is SYDVKM. The CDR3 spans 16 residues. The CDR3 loop reads CASTLPGTEDTGELFF. As DNA, the CDR3 is TGTGCCAGCACCCTACCGGGGACAGAGGACACCGGGGAGCTGTTTTTT.

A single count supports this clone. V is TRBV4-3 and J is TRBJ2-5, with 8 bases aligning to TRBD1. V shed 3 bases and J 5 bases; nucleotides not matched to a gene: 2. The CDR3 runs 13 residues. The germline V gene encodes CDR1 LGHNA and CDR2 YSLEER. Here the CDR3 DNA reads TGCGCCAGCAGCCATCGACAGGGGGAGACCCAGTACTTC. Its translation is CASSHRQGETQYF.

The rearrangement links TRBV9 to TRBJ2-3, with 12 bases lining up with TRBD2. CDR3 length: 16 amino acids. After removal of 4 bases from V and 3 bases from J, the junction contained 6 bases not matched to a gene. Germline loops: CDR1 SGDLS, CDR2 YYNGEE. The CDR3 here is CASSPSTSGRTDTQYF. The CDR3 DNA is TGTGCCAGCAGCCCTAGTACTAGCGGGAGGACAGATACGCAGTATTTT.

This sequence joins TRBV11-2 and TRBJ2-1, with D hard to call. The V gene lost 5 bases and the J gene lost 10 bases, with 15 bases spanning the gap. Per the germline V gene, CDR1 is SGHAT and CDR2 is FQNNGV. The CDR3 covers 13 residues. The CDR3 bases are TGTGCCAGCAGCGCTGACTTCCCCGACGAGCAGTTCTTC. It codes for CASSADFPDEQFF.

The chain joins TRBV7-8 to TRBJ1-4; 7 bases line up with TRBD1. V lost 5 bases to trimming and J lost 8 bases; unmatched junction nucleotides: 14. The germline gives CDR1 SGHVS, CDR2 FQNEAQ. CDR3 length equals 16 residues. CDR3: CASSTRQGPVGEKLFF. In DNA form, the CDR3 reads TGTGCCAGCAGCACCCGACAGGGACCGGTGGGGGAAAAACTGTTTTTT.

The chain combines TRBV11-3 with TRBJ2-3, with D perhaps assigned TRBD1 or TRBD2 (5 bases each). CDR1 SGHNT and CDR2 YENEEA come from the germline V gene. V gave up 5 bases and J gave up 4 bases, with 13 bases separating them. The CDR3 totals 14 residues. This CDR3 is CASSAGTAPDTQYF. In DNA, the CDR3 is TGTGCCAGCAGCGCCGGGACCGCCCCAGATACGCAGTATTTT.